A single sample gave rise to the 17 T cell receptor beta chains below, sequenced in a study of Graves' ophthalmopathy and Graves' hyperthyroidism. RNA transcripts were the template, and TCR beta CDR3 regions were amplified from them. HTBI primers served in a first-round RT-PCR, which a second-round multiplex PCR followed. TCRdb reprocessed the multiplex PCR reads via MiXCR and lists one record per CDR3 protein. The data hold roughly 400,000 distinct CDR3 sequences, with 15% observed a single time. Sequences were obtained from peripheral blood. All receptors derive from a woman aged 18-35 years with stable Graves' hyperthyroidism.

There are a few counts of this clonotype. The chain carries TRBV11-3 and TRBJ2-7; maybe TRBD2 (5 bases). The V end was cut by 2 bases, the J end by 3 bases, with 8 bases between. Germline assignment: CDR1 SGHNT and CDR2 YENEEA. The CDR3 covers 13 residues. The CDR3 region has the DNA TGTGCCAGCAGCTTATTCGGGAACTACGAGCAGTACTTC. It yields the protein CASSLFGNYEQYF.

This clonotype was recorded at least ten times. The V and J genes are TRBV6-1 and TRBJ1-6; 9 positions agree with TRBD1. Germline loops: CDR1 MNHNS, CDR2 SASEGT. This CDR3 region has 17 residues. The ends lost 6 bases at V and 9 bases at J; junction bases unmatched: 15. Written as DNA, the CDR3 is TGTGCCAGCAGCGCCCGGACAGGGGAGCTGGTAGGTTCACCCCTCCACTTT. Its translation is CASSARTGELVGSPLHF.

The chain has TRBV9 and TRBJ1-6, with a tentative D call TRBD1 (5 bases). The CDR3 spans 15 residues. Trimming cost V 3 bases and J 6 bases, with 13 bases left between them. Germline V gene data show CDR1 as SGDLS and CDR2 as YYNGEE. CDR3 DNA sequence: TGTGCCAGCAGCGAAGTCGGGGGTGGTAATTCACCCCTCCACTTT. Encoded protein: CASSEVGGGNSPLHF. Full variable domain (missing parts from reference TRBV9 and TRBJ1-6): DSGVTQTPKHLITATGQRVTLRCSPRSGDLSVYWYQQSLDQGLQFLIQYYNGEERAKGNILERFSAQQFPDLHSELNLSSLELGDSALYFCASSEVGGGNSPLHFGNGTRLTVT.

The V and J genes are TRBV20-1 and TRBJ1-2; the match to TRBD1 covers 11 bases. The CDR3 runs to 15 residues. The ends lost 3 bases at V and 5 bases at J; junction bases unmatched: 8. Germline CDR1 DFQATT, CDR2 SNEGSKA (reference sequence). CDR3 DNA sequence: TGCAGTGCTAGCCGGGACAGGGGGATTCGGTATGGCTACACCTTC. It yields the protein CSASRDRGIRYGYTF.

This clonotype was seen ten or more times. The chain has TRBV6-1 and TRBJ1-5; no definite D call. The V gene's germline CDR1 is MNHNS and CDR2 SASEGT. The CDR3 spans 16 residues. Trimming left V 5 bases short and J 7 bases short, with 21 bases between. CDR3 region: CASSSLNRPGGQPQHF. The CDR3 DNA follows: TGTGCCAGCAGTAGCCTAAACAGACCTGGAGGGCAGCCCCAGCATTTT.

The chain joins TRBV4-2 to TRBJ2-2; D gene uncertain. V was cut by 1 base and J by 6 bases, with 6 bases left in between. This CDR3 spans 13 amino acids. Germline assignment: CDR1 LGHNA and CDR2 YNFKEQ. CDR3 nucleotides: TGTGCCAGCAGCCAAGGCCGCTCCGGGGAGCTGTTTTTT. It codes for CASSQGRSGELFF.

The CDR3, as DNA: TGTGCCAGCAGTTTCCTATTGGGGTGGACTGAAGCTTTCTTT. Its protein is CASSFLLGWTEAFF. The gene calls are TRBV12-3 or TRBV12-4 and TRBJ1-1; no clear D. V dropped 3 bases and J dropped 5 bases, with 13 bases sitting between them. This CDR3 comprises 14 residues.

Turning to this clonotype: It may be a read error: a sequence one base away is much more abundant. The chain links TRBV10-1 to TRBJ2-2; D may be TRBD2 (5 bases). The CDR3 is 13 residues long. Germline V gene data show CDR1 as WNHNN and CDR2 as SYGVQD (reference sequence). This chain's CDR3 is CASSEGIAGELCF. The DNA of the CDR3 is TGCGCCAGCAGTGAGGGGATTGCCGGGGAGCTGTGTTTT.

This clonotype showed up many times. The chain joins TRBV6-1 to TRBJ1-2, with D unresolved. CDR3 length: 15 residues. V was cut by 2 bases and J by 5 bases, with 15 bases left in between. Germline CDR1 is MNHNS and CDR2 is SASEGT. The CDR3 is CASSERERETYGYTF. The CDR3 DNA follows: TGTGCCAGCAGTGAACGGGAACGAGAGACATATGGCTACACCTTC.

This chain uses TRBV12-3 or TRBV12-4 with TRBJ1-2; D might be TRBD1 (5 bases). V lost 5 bases and J 4 bases, leaving 14 bases between the germline ends. The CDR3 spans 14 residues. The CDR3 loop reads CASSQGIQIYGYTF. The CDR3 DNA sequence: TGTGCCAGCAGTCAGGGCATCCAAATCTATGGCTACACCTTC.

This clonotype turned up a few times. The gene calls are TRBV24-1 and TRBJ1-5, with D possibly being TRBD1 (6 bases). With 10 bases removed from V and 3 bases from J, the gap between germline ends came to 18 bases. Germline V gene sequence: CDR1 KGHDR, CDR2 SFDVKD. This CDR3 spans 15 amino acids. The CDR3 loop is CATIIFYRDNQPQHF. The CDR3 DNA reads TGTGCCACTATAATTTTCTACAGGGACAATCAGCCCCAGCATTTT.

This clonotype appeared a few times. V is TRBV3-1 and J is TRBJ2-5; 8 bases match TRBD2. V was pared by 3 bases and J by 5 bases, with 5 bases of the junction left unmatched. Germline CDR1 is LGHDT and CDR2 is YNNKEL (reference sequence). This CDR3 has 14 amino acids. The DNA of the CDR3 is TGTGCCAGCAGCCAGAGAGCGGGGGAGGAGACCCAGTACTTC. Translated: CASSQRAGEETQYF.

This clonotype was seen many times. The V gene is TRBV27, the J gene TRBJ1-1, with TRBD1 matching over 8 bases. Germline V gives CDR1 MNHEY, CDR2 SMNVEV (reference sequence). This CDR3 has 14 amino acids. The V segment lost 3 bases and the J segment 7 bases; nucleotides outside the gene matches: 7. The CDR3 sequence is CASSFSGGRLEAFF. CDR3 in DNA: TGTGCCAGCAGTTTTTCAGGGGGCCGGCTTGAAGCTTTCTTT.

This clonotype was counted ten times or more. The chain has TRBV19 and TRBJ1-1, with a tentative D call TRBD1 (5 bases). Per the germline V gene, CDR1 is LNHDA and CDR2 is SQIVND (reference sequence). V dropped 6 bases and J dropped 1 base, with 18 bases sitting between them. The CDR3 is made up of 16 amino acids. DNA of the CDR3: TGTGCCAGTAGCGACAGCCTCAGGGAGGCGAACACTGAAGCTTTCTTT. It encodes CASSDSLREANTEAFF.

This clonotype was counted ten times or more. The gene calls are TRBV7-2 and TRBJ1-1; no clear D gene. The CDR3 length is 13 residues. V lost 2 bases and J 9 bases, leaving 13 bases between the germline ends. Germline V gene lookup returns CDR1 SGHTA and CDR2 FQGNSA. CDR3 sequence: CASSLRTDGKAFF. In nucleotides, the CDR3 is TGTGCCAGCAGCTTAAGGACCGATGGGAAAGCTTTCTTT.

For the CDR3, the DNA is TGTGCCAGCAGTAAAGGACGGACCTACGAGCAGTACTTC. As protein: CASSKGRTYEQYF. V gene TRBV12-3 or TRBV12-4 combines with J gene TRBJ2-7; no firm D call. CDR3 length: 13 amino acids. V was cut by 5 bases and J by 2 bases, with 10 bases left in between.

V usage is TRBV12-3 or TRBV12-4 and J usage is TRBJ1-5, with a tentative D call TRBD1 (6 bases). The CDR3 loop spans 16 amino acids. V lost 6 bases to trimming and J lost 4 bases, with 19 bases between them. CDR3 residues: CASSPDSGTLNQPQHF. The CDR3 bases are TGTGCCAGCAGCCCAGACTCCGGGACACTGAATCAGCCCCAGCATTTT.